These 2 T cell receptor beta chains originate from one sample sequenced in a study of shared clonotypes between healthy human individuals. Generated by immunoSEQ multiplex PCR, the TCRdb table keeps only in-frame clones and is missing some. The table lists a few million clones, just over 90% of them singletons. Material for sequencing was naive CD4+ T cells sorted from blood. Described subset: CD45RA+ positively selected. These receptors were taken from a man younger than 30 in good health.

The table lists this clone with a count of one. The CDR3 region is CASSSGTGWYEQYF. CDR3 sequence (DNA): TGTGCCAGCAGCTCGGGGACAGGGTGGTACGAGCAGTACTTC. The chain has TRBV5-5 and TRBJ2-7; 9 bases line up with TRBD1. Germline V gives CDR1 SGHKS, CDR2 YYEKEE (reference sequence). The CDR3 runs to 14 residues. With V trimmed by 3 bases and J by 4 bases, 5 bases remained unmatched.

This clone appeared a single time. The gene calls are TRBV14 and TRBJ2-3; a weak D match, TRBD2 (5 bases). Deletions cut 0 bases from V and 4 bases from J, with 11 bases between. Germline V lookup: CDR1 SGHDN, CDR2 FVKESK. This CDR3 has 15 amino acids. The CDR3 here is CASSQETGRPDTQYF. The DNA of the CDR3 is TGTGCCAGCAGCCAAGAAACGGGAAGGCCAGATACGCAGTATTTT.